A selection of T cell receptor beta chains follows, all from one sample in a study of CD8 T cells in Susac syndrome. TCRdb analysed the immunoSEQ multiplex PCR reads with MiXCR anew, one entry per CDR3 protein. Found here are roughly 150,000 distinct CDR3 sequences, around 95% of them singletons; the top ten hold 0.065% to 0.095%. What was sequenced was CD4+ T cells from PBMCs. The receptor source for this set is a human donor with Susac syndrome. The CDR3 runs from the conserved cysteine through the conserved F or W. The D gene is left open where the match is weak. Expanded clones are given a class, and other clones once, few, many or no size at all.

J: TRBJ2-5
length: 14
D: TRBD2
size: .
V: TRBV5-1
CDR3: CASSLNSGGETQYF
DNA: TGCGCCAGCAGCTTGAATAGCGGGGGAGAGACCCAGTACTTC

J: TRBJ2-1
length: 9
D: .
size: .
V: TRBV7-9
CDR3: CAGSGEQFF
DNA: TGTGCCGGATCGGGTGAGCAGTTCTTC

J: TRBJ2-1
length: 15
D: .
size: .
V: TRBV9
CDR3: CASSVGEGGNNEQFF
DNA: TGTGCCAGCAGCGTAGGAGAGGGGGGAAACAATGAGCAGTTCTTC

J: TRBJ2-7
length: 14
D: .
size: .
V: TRBV14
CDR3: CASSRVGGGDEQYF
DNA: TGTGCCAGCAGCCGAGTGGGAGGTGGAGACGAGCAGTACTTC

J: TRBJ2-7
length: 11
D: .
size: .
V: TRBV25-1
CDR3: CASSRVYEQYF
DNA: TGTGCCAGCTCTCGGGTTTACGAGCAGTACTTC

J: TRBJ2-7
length: 15
D: .
size: .
V: TRBV6-5
CDR3: CASSYRSGASYEQYF
DNA: TGTGCCAGCAGTTACCGGTCAGGGGCCTCCTACGAGCAGTACTTC

J: TRBJ2-5
length: 14
D: TRBD2
size: .
V: TRBV3-1
CDR3: CASSPSGLAVTQYF
DNA: TGTGCCAGCAGCCCCTCGGGACTAGCGGTGACCCAGTACTTC

J: TRBJ2-5
length: 14
D: TRBD2
size: .
V: TRBV9
CDR3: CASSGTSGKETQYF
DNA: TGTGCCAGCAGCGGGACTAGCGGGAAAGAGACCCAGTACTTC

J: TRBJ1-2
length: 13
D: .
size: .
V: TRBV23-1
CDR3: CASSHRGRSGYTF
DNA: TGCGCCAGCAGCCACCGGGGCCGGAGTGGCTACACCTTC

J: TRBJ2-3
length: 14
D: .
size: .
V: TRBV14
CDR3: CASSHGTPSGTQYF
DNA: TGTGCCAGCAGCCACGGGACCCCCTCCGGTACGCAGTATTTT

J: TRBJ1-5
length: 14
D: .
size: .
V: TRBV9
CDR3: CASSPRHNHQPQHF
DNA: TGTGCCAGCAGCCCTAGACATAATCATCAGCCCCAGCATTTT

J: TRBJ2-1
length: 15
D: .
size: few
V: TRBV11-2
CDR3: CASSFIRGSYNEQFF
DNA: TGTGCCAGCAGCTTCATACGGGGGTCCTACAATGAGCAGTTCTTC

J: TRBJ1-5
length: 14
D: TRBD1
size: .
V: TRBV27
CDR3: CASTYRQGGQPQHF
DNA: TGTGCCAGCACCTATCGACAGGGAGGACAGCCCCAGCATTTT

J: TRBJ1-3
length: 15
D: .
size: .
V: TRBV9
CDR3: CASSTRGVSGNTIYF
DNA: TGTGCCAGCAGCACCCGGGGGGTGTCTGGAAACACCATATATTTT

J: TRBJ2-7
length: 16
D: TRBD2
size: .
V: TRBV2
CDR3: CASSGSASGGQYEQYF
DNA: TGTGCCAGCTCTGGGTCGGCTAGCGGGGGACAATACGAGCAGTACTTC

J: TRBJ1-5
length: 13
D: TRBD1
size: .
V: TRBV20-1
CDR3: CSALGQGNQPQHF
DNA: TGCAGTGCCCTTGGACAGGGCAATCAGCCCCAGCATTTT

J: TRBJ2-3
length: 15
D: .
size: .
V: TRBV2
CDR3: CASSENPRSPDTQYF
DNA: TGTGCCAGCAGTGAGAACCCGAGGAGTCCAGATACGCAGTATTTT

J: TRBJ2-3
length: 13
D: .
size: .
V: TRBV10-3
CDR3: CAISDLSTDTQYF
DNA: TGTGCCATCAGTGACCTCTCCACAGATACGCAGTATTTT

J: TRBJ2-1
length: 16
D: .
size: .
V: TRBV9
CDR3: CASSVGGSGPYNEQFF
DNA: TGTGCCAGCAGCGTAGGGGGGAGCGGACCCTACAATGAGCAGTTCTTC

J: TRBJ2-7
length: 12
D: TRBD2
size: once
V: TRBV20-1
CDR3: CSAPSGSYEQYF
DNA: TGCAGTGCTCCTAGCGGGAGTTACGAGCAGTACTTC

J: TRBJ1-1
length: 15
D: .
size: .
V: TRBV25-1
CDR3: CASSDPRHLNTEAFF
DNA: TGTGCCAGCAGTGATCCACGACATCTGAACACTGAAGCTTTCTTT

J: TRBJ1-6
length: 15
D: TRBD1
size: .
V: TRBV4-1
CDR3: CASSQDGQDNSPLHF
DNA: TGCGCCAGCAGCCAAGATGGACAGGACAATTCACCCCTCCACTTT

J: TRBJ2-1
length: 15
D: .
size: .
V: TRBV4-1
CDR3: CASSRDSSSYNEQFF
DNA: TGCGCCAGCAGCCGGGACTCGAGCTCCTACAATGAGCAGTTCTTC

J: TRBJ1-2
length: 13
D: .
size: .
V: TRBV6-2/TRBV6-3
CDR3: CASSSTGYYGYTF
DNA: TGTGCCAGCAGTTCAACAGGGTACTATGGCTACACCTTC

J: TRBJ1-5
length: 15
D: .
size: .
V: TRBV7-9
CDR3: CASSLGGRGHQPQHF
DNA: TGTGCCAGCAGCTTAGGCGGCAGGGGCCATCAGCCCCAGCATTTT

J: TRBJ2-7
length: 15
D: TRBD1
size: .
V: TRBV6-5
CDR3: CASSLTGGETYEQYF
DNA: TGTGCCAGCAGCCTGACAGGGGGAGAGACCTACGAGCAGTACTTC

J: TRBJ1-1
length: 14
D: .
size: .
V: TRBV20-1
CDR3: CSARDGTANTEAFF
DNA: TGCAGTGCTAGAGACGGGACGGCGAACACTGAAGCTTTCTTT

J: TRBJ2-3
length: 13
D: .
size: .
V: TRBV20-1
CDR3: CSASRHSTDTQYF
DNA: TGCAGTGCTAGTCGGCATAGCACAGATACGCAGTATTTT

J: TRBJ2-1
length: 13
D: TRBD1
size: .
V: TRBV5-1
CDR3: CASRTGTGDEQFF
DNA: TGCGCCAGCAGAACCGGGACAGGGGATGAGCAGTTCTTC

J: TRBJ1-1
length: 13
D: .
size: .
V: TRBV12-3/TRBV12-4
CDR3: CASSGNMNTEAFF
DNA: TGTGCCAGCAGTGGAAATATGAACACTGAAGCTTTCTTT

J: TRBJ2-7
length: 16
D: .
size: .
V: TRBV6-5
CDR3: CASSYSLLGGSYEQYF
DNA: TGTGCCAGCAGTTACTCGTTGTTAGGGGGGTCCTACGAGCAGTACTTC

J: TRBJ2-5
length: 15
D: .
size: .
V: TRBV4-1
CDR3: CASSQEGTAQETQYF
DNA: TGCGCCAGCAGCCAAGAAGGGACTGCACAAGAGACCCAGTACTTC

J: TRBJ1-1
length: 13
D: .
size: .
V: TRBV7-9
CDR3: CASRTTGNTEAFF
DNA: TGTGCCAGCAGAACTACAGGGAACACTGAAGCTTTCTTT

J: TRBJ1-2
length: 15
D: TRBD1
size: .
V: TRBV13
CDR3: CASTESRQGNYGYTF
DNA: TGTGCCAGCACCGAGTCCCGACAGGGGAACTATGGCTACACCTTC

J: TRBJ1-5
length: 17
D: .
size: .
V: TRBV20-1
CDR3: CSAARGVRLNGNQPQHF
DNA: TGCAGTGCTGCGCGGGGGGTAAGGTTAAATGGCAATCAGCCCCAGCATTTT

J: TRBJ2-7
length: 15
D: TRBD1
size: .
V: TRBV20-1
CDR3: CSARDRAGGVYEQYF
DNA: TGCAGTGCTAGAGATCGGGCAGGGGGCGTATACGAGCAGTACTTC

J: TRBJ2-1
length: 15
D: .
size: .
V: TRBV20-1
CDR3: CSALTAGNSYNEQFF
DNA: TGCAGTGCCTTAACCGCAGGGAACTCTTACAATGAGCAGTTCTTC

J: TRBJ2-3
length: 14
D: .
size: .
V: TRBV25-1
CDR3: CASSEWQGTDTQYF
DNA: TGTGCCAGCAGTGAATGGCAGGGAACAGATACGCAGTATTTT

J: TRBJ2-3
length: 11
D: .
size: few
V: TRBV3-1
CDR3: CASSQLDTQYF
DNA: TGTGCCAGCAGCCAGTTGGATACGCAGTATTTT

J: TRBJ2-7
length: 12
D: TRBD1
size: few
V: TRBV6-1
CDR3: CASSHDRGEQYF
DNA: TGTGCCAGCAGCCACGACAGGGGCGAGCAGTACTTC

J: TRBJ2-6
length: 15
D: .
size: few
V: TRBV6-1
CDR3: CASRLDSSGANVLTF
DNA: TGTGCCAGCAGGTTGGACAGCTCTGGGGCCAACGTCCTGACTTTC

J: TRBJ1-6
length: 15
D: TRBD1
size: .
V: TRBV6-5
CDR3: CASSYGGQGLSPLHF
DNA: TGTGCCAGCAGTTACGGGGGACAGGGGCTTTCACCCCTCCACTTT

J: TRBJ2-5
length: 14
D: TRBD2
size: .
V: TRBV20-1
CDR3: CSAIAGWYQETQYF
DNA: TGCAGTGCTATAGCGGGGTGGTACCAAGAGACCCAGTACTTC

J: TRBJ1-1
length: 14
D: .
size: .
V: TRBV3-1
CDR3: CASSQGGGAPEAFF
DNA: TGTGCCAGCAGCCAAGGGGGCGGGGCACCAGAAGCTTTCTTT

J: TRBJ1-2
length: 13
D: .
size: .
V: TRBV7-7
CDR3: CAELSTIPYGYTF
DNA: TGTGCAGAGTTGAGCACAATCCCCTATGGCTACACCTTC

J: TRBJ2-3
length: 17
D: TRBD1
size: .
V: TRBV25-1
CDR3: CASSESTGAPITDTQYF
DNA: TGTGCCAGCAGTGAATCAACAGGGGCCCCCATCACAGATACGCAGTATTTT

J: TRBJ2-5
length: 14
D: .
size: .
V: TRBV29-1
CDR3: CSGKEGAGGETQYF
DNA: TGCAGCGGGAAGGAGGGGGCAGGTGGAGAGACCCAGTACTTC

J: TRBJ2-3
length: 15
D: TRBD2
size: .
V: TRBV27
CDR3: CASSISGRWGDTQYF
DNA: TGTGCCAGCAGCATTAGCGGGAGGTGGGGAGATACGCAGTATTTT

J: TRBJ2-7
length: 13
D: .
size: once
V: TRBV6-5
CDR3: CASSYDGFYEQYF
DNA: TGTGCCAGCAGTTACGACGGATTCTACGAGCAGTACTTC

J: TRBJ1-1
length: 14
D: .
size: .
V: TRBV20-1
CDR3: CSAGRRTLNTEAFF
DNA: TGCAGTGCGGGTAGGAGGACACTGAACACTGAAGCTTTCTTT

J: TRBJ1-1
length: 11
D: .
size: .
V: TRBV7-2
CDR3: CASSSLTEAFF
DNA: TGTGCCAGCAGCTCCCTCACTGAAGCTTTCTTT

J: TRBJ1-2
length: 16
D: .
size: .
V: TRBV24-1
CDR3: CATSDTRAALNYGYTF
DNA: TGTGCCACCAGTGATACACGGGCAGCACTCAACTATGGCTACACCTTC

J: TRBJ2-3
length: 16
D: TRBD2
size: .
V: TRBV7-2
CDR3: CASSPRGSGGTDTQYF
DNA: TGTGCCAGCAGCCCGAGGGGTAGCGGGGGGACAGATACGCAGTATTTT

J: TRBJ1-1
length: 13
D: .
size: .
V: TRBV2
CDR3: CASSGEGHTEAFF
DNA: TGTGCCAGCAGTGGTGAGGGCCACACTGAAGCTTTCTTT

J: TRBJ2-7
length: 14
D: TRBD1
size: .
V: TRBV25-1
CDR3: CASSVGTGSAEQYF
DNA: TGTGCCAGCAGTGTCGGGACAGGGTCGGCCGAGCAGTACTTC

J: TRBJ2-5
length: 15
D: .
size: .
V: TRBV28
CDR3: CASFTARGGQETQYF
DNA: TGTGCCAGCTTCACCGCTAGGGGGGGACAAGAGACCCAGTACTTC

J: TRBJ2-3
length: 14
D: TRBD2
size: .
V: TRBV20-1
CDR3: CSARDPREADTQYF
DNA: TGCAGTGCTAGAGATCCCCGGGAGGCAGATACGCAGTATTTT

J: TRBJ2-7
length: 15
D: TRBD2
size: .
V: TRBV7-6
CDR3: CASSSPGLAGVEQYF
DNA: TGTGCCAGCAGCTCCCCGGGACTAGCGGGAGTCGAGCAGTACTTC

J: TRBJ1-2
length: 14
D: .
size: .
V: TRBV9
CDR3: CASSVGQGTGGYTF
DNA: TGTGCCAGCAGCGTCGGCCAGGGGACGGGTGGCTACACCTTC

J: TRBJ1-6
length: 14
D: .
size: .
V: TRBV12-3/TRBV12-4
CDR3: CASSPRGGNSPLHF
DNA: TGTGCCAGCAGTCCAAGGGGAGGGAATTCACCCCTCCACTTT